These T cell receptor beta chains were read from a single sample in a study of T-cell reconstitution after alpha-beta-depleted transplantation in children. One entry per CDR3 protein, called by TCRdb with MiXCR from the PCR reads. The sample has 240,000 or so distinct CDR3 sequences, more than 10% seen once. The sample consisted of PBMCs from the stem cell graft donor, taken from the stem cell graft. These TCRs come from a human donor who donated a stem cell graft to a child with acute lymphoblastic leukemia. Each CDR3 is given with its conserved first and last residue. Fields, in order: CDR3 protein, CDR3 DNA, CDR3 length, D gene, clone size, V gene, J gene. D genes are given only for firm matches. Rows give clone size only sometimes, using once, few, many, or a class for an expanded clone.

CASSFGDRTEAFF	TGCGCCAGCAGCTTCGGTGACAGGACTGAAGCTTTCTTT	13	NA	many	TRBV5-1	TRBJ1-1
CASSPTSGSRLYEQYF	TGTGCCAGCAGCCCCACTAGCGGGAGCCGACTCTACGAGCAGTACTTC	16	TRBD2	NA	TRBV7-3	TRBJ2-7
CASSNRGPNYGYTF	TGCGCCAGCAGCAACCGGGGACCTAACTATGGCTACACCTTC	14	NA	many	TRBV5-1	TRBJ1-2
CASSLQGQGAISLWGANVLTF	TGTGCCAGCAGTTTACAGGGACAGGGGGCGATTAGTCTCTGGGGGGCCAACGTCCTGACTTTC	21	TRBD1	many	TRBV12-3/TRBV12-4	TRBJ2-6
CAISDPTGGYEQYF	TGTGCCATCAGTGATCCGACAGGGGGCTACGAGCAGTACTTC	14	TRBD1	many	TRBV10-3	TRBJ2-7
CASSLVAGGSTTTYEQYF	TGTGCCAGCAGCTTAGTTGCAGGGGGATCTACTACCACCTACGAGCAGTACTTC	18	TRBD1	few	TRBV11-2	TRBJ2-7
CSVDQLAEQYF	TGCAGCGTTGATCAGTTGGCCGAGCAGTACTTC	11	NA	NA	TRBV29-1	TRBJ2-7
CASSLGSGGRPQHF	TGTGCCAGCAGCTTAGGTTCAGGGGGGAGGCCCCAGCATTTT	14	TRBD1	NA	TRBV7-6	TRBJ1-5
CASSSHPQGIYQPQHF	TGTGCCAGCAGTTCCCACCCGCAGGGTATCTATCAGCCCCAGCATTTT	16	NA	many	TRBV27	TRBJ1-5
CSAVRQQVFSYEQYF	TGCAGTGCTGTGAGACAGCAGGTCTTCTCCTACGAGCAGTACTTC	15	NA	many	TRBV20-1	TRBJ2-7
CASSMGQLSSGNTIYF	TGTGCCAGTAGCATGGGGCAGTTAAGCTCTGGAAACACCATATATTTT	16	NA	many	TRBV9	TRBJ1-3